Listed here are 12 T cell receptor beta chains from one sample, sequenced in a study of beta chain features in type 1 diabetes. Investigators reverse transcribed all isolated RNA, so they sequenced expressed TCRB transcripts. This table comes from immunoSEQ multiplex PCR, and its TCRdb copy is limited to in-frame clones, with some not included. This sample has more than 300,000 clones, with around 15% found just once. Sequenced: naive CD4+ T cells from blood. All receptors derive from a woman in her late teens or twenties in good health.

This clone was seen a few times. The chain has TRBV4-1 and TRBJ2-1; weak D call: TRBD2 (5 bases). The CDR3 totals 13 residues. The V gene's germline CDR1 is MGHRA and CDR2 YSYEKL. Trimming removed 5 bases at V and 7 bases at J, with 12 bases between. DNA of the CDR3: TGCGCCAGCAGCGGCCTAGCCGGAAATGAGCAGTTCTTC. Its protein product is CASSGLAGNEQFF.

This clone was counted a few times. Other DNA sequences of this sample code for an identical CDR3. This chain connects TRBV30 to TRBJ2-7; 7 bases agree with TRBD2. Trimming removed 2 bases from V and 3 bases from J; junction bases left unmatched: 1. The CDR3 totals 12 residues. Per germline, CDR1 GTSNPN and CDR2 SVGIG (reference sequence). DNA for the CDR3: TGTGCCTGGAGTCGGACTAGCTACGAGCAGTACTTC. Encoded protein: CAWSRTSYEQYF.

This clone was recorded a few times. CDR3 in amino acids: CAWSETFYEQYF. DNA of the CDR3: TGTGCCTGGAGTGAGACTTTCTACGAGCAGTACTTC. The chain couples TRBV30 to TRBJ2-7; D not resolved. The CDR3 extends over 12 amino acids. Trimming shortened V by 1 base and J by 3 bases, and 7 bases separated the two germline ends. Germline V gene data show CDR1 as GTSNPN and CDR2 as SVGIG (reference sequence).

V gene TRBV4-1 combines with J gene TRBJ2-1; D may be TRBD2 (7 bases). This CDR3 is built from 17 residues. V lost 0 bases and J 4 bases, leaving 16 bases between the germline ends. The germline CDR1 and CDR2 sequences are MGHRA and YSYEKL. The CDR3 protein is CASSQDPGRGTYNEQFF. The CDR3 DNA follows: TGCGCCAGCAGCCAAGATCCGGGGAGGGGGACTTACAATGAGCAGTTCTTC.

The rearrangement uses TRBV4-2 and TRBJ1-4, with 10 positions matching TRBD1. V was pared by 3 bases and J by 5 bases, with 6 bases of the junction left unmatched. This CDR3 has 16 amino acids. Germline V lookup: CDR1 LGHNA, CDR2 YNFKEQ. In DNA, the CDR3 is TGTGCCAGCAGCCAGGAACCGGGACAGGGGAATGAAAAACTGTTTTTT. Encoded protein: CASSQEPGQGNEKLFF.

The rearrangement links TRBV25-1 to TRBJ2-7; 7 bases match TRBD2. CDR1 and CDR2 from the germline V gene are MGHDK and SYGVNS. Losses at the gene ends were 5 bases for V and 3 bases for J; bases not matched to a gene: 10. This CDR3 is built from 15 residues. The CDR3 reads CASSHRGERGYEQYF. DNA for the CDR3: TGTGCCAGCAGTCATCGGGGCGAGCGGGGCTACGAGCAGTACTTC.

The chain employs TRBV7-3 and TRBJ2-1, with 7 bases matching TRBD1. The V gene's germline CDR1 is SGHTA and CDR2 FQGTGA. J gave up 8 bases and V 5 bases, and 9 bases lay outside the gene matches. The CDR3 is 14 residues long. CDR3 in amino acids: CASSRQGLIDEQFF. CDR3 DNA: TGTGCCAGCAGCCGACAGGGATTGATCGATGAGCAGTTCTTC.

CDR3 region: CASSRGQVGQPQHF. Written as DNA, the CDR3 is TGTGCCAGCAGCCGCGGACAGGTGGGTCAGCCCCAGCATTTT. The V call is TRBV7-9, the J call TRBJ1-5, with 7 bases lining up with TRBD1. The CDR3 length is 14 residues. V lost 5 bases to trimming and J lost 6 bases; unmatched junction nucleotides: 7. Germline CDR1 is SEHNR and CDR2 is FQNEAQ (reference sequence).

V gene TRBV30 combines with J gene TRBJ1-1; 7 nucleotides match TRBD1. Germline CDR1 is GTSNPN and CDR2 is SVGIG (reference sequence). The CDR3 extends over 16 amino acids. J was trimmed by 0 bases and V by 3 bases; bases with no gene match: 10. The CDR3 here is CAWSGSQGGVNTEAFF. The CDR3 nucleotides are TGTGCCTGGAGCGGGTCCCAGGGGGGTGTGAACACTGAAGCTTTCTTT.

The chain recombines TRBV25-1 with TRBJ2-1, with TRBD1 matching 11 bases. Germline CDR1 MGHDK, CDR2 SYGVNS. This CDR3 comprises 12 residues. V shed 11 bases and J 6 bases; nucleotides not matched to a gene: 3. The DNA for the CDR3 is TGTGCCGGACAGGGGGCGAGCAATGAGCAGTTCTTC. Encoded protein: CAGQGASNEQFF.

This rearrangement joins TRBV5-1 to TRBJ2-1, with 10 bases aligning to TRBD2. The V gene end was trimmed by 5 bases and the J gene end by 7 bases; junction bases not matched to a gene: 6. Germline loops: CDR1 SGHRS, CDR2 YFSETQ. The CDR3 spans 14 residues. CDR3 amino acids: CASRTSGNLNEQFF. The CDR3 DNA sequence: TGCGCCAGCAGAACTAGCGGGAATCTAAATGAGCAGTTCTTC.

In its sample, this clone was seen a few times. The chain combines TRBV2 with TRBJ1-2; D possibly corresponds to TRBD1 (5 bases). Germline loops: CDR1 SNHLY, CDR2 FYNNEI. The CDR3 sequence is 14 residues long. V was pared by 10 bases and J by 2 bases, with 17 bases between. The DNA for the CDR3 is TGTGCCACCCACCGCAGGGAAGTAAACTATGGCTACACCTTC. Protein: CATHRREVNYGYTF.